These 14 T cell receptor beta chains were sequenced from one sample in a study of cytomegalovirus exposure and HLA in healthy donors. Use of 60 Vbeta and 13 Jbeta primers characterized the PCR. The protocol was immunoSEQ multiplex PCR, while the TCRdb copy is restricted to in-frame clones and leaves out a portion. The sample has 150,000 to 200,000 clones; around 77% are singletons. Sequencing was done on a sample of PBMCs. The receptor set was obtained from a female donor in good health and CMV-seronegative.

The chain combines TRBV5-1 with TRBJ2-3; 14 positions match TRBD2. V lost 3 bases, J lost 5 bases, and 8 bases stayed unmatched. There are 17 residues in the CDR3. Germline loops: CDR1 SGHRS, CDR2 YFSETQ. This CDR3 reads CASSSLTSGGAGDTQYF. The CDR3 DNA is TGCGCCAGCAGCTCCCTGACTAGCGGGGGGGCAGGAGATACGCAGTATTTT.

V gene TRBV19 combines with J gene TRBJ2-1; 10 bases map to TRBD1. J gave up 3 bases and V 5 bases, and 10 bases lay outside the gene matches. The CDR3 has 17 residues. Germline CDR1 is LNHDA and CDR2 is SQIVND (reference sequence). The CDR3: CASSHLMGTGDYNEQFF. Written as DNA, the CDR3 is TGTGCCAGTAGTCACTTAATGGGGACAGGGGACTACAATGAGCAGTTCTTC.

A note on this clone: The germline gene is not matched at one end of the junction; a read error may be the cause. Other DNA sequences in this sample translate to the same CDR3. The chain uses TRBV7-7 and TRBJ2-2, with D possibly matching TRBD2 (5 bases). The CDR3 spans 14 residues. Germline V CDR1 and CDR2: SSHAT, FNYEAQ (reference sequence). The CDR3 loop is CASSLRGNTGELFF. The CDR3 DNA reads as TGTGCTAGCAGCTTACGGGGTAACACCGGGGAGCTGTTTTTT.

The chain's CDR3 is CASSLWSGDMNTEAFF. The CDR3 coding sequence is TGTGCCAGCAGTTTATGGTCAGGGGACATGAACACTGAAGCTTTCTTT. This rearrangement joins TRBV28 to TRBJ1-1, with D maybe TRBD1 (6 bases). CDR3 length: 16 amino acids. Trimming pared 0 bases from V and 0 bases from J, leaving 11 bases between. Per germline, CDR1 MDHEN and CDR2 SYDVKM.

Remarks on this clone: Other DNA sequences in this sample translate to the same CDR3. The CDR3 bases are TGCGCCAGCAGCCAAGAATCAGGGTCGGAGACCCAGTACTTC. As protein: CASSQESGSETQYF. J is TRBJ2-5 and V is TRBV4-3; D is possibly TRBD1 (5 bases). Germline V gives CDR1 LGHNA, CDR2 YSLEER. The V and J ends lost 0 bases and 5 bases respectively, with 10 bases between them. The CDR3 spans 14 residues.

The chain is built from TRBV4-2 and TRBJ2-7; TRBD2 might be the D (6 bases). This CDR3 is 20 amino acids long. V lost 4 bases and J 2 bases, leaving 30 bases between the germline ends. Germline V gives CDR1 LGHNA, CDR2 YNFKEQ. This CDR3 reads CASSRRAGDSEVGATYEQYF. The CDR3 DNA reads as TGTGCCAGCAGCCGACGGGCTGGGGACTCCGAGGTTGGGGCTACCTACGAGCAGTACTTC.

This chain joins TRBV5-4 and TRBJ1-1, with TRBD1 as a possible D gene (5 bases). V gave up 6 bases and J gave up 1 base, with 13 bases separating them. The CDR3 has 14 residues. Germline V gene data show CDR1 as SGHNT and CDR2 as YYREEE (reference sequence). CDR3 region: CASNPLGGNTEAFF. The CDR3 DNA sequence: TGTGCCAGCAACCCTCTCGGGGGGAACACTGAAGCTTTCTTT.

The CDR3 DNA is TGTGCCAGCAGACGAACAGGGGATGATTATGGCTACACCTTC. This translates into CASRRTGDDYGYTF. V is TRBV27 and J is TRBJ1-2; 7 nucleotides match TRBD1. V gave up 6 bases and J gave up 5 bases; unmatched junction bases: 9. The CDR3 sequence is 14 residues long. Germline CDR1 and CDR2: MNHEY and SMNVEV (reference sequence).

J is TRBJ2-1 and V is TRBV7-3; D may be TRBD2 (5 bases). Trimming stripped 2 bases from V and 13 bases from J, with 12 bases between. The CDR3 consists of 12 residues. In germline, CDR1 is SGHTA, CDR2 FQGTGA. CDR3 protein: CASSLGSEGQFF. The CDR3 DNA sequence: TGTGCCAGCAGCTTAGGGTCAGAGGGACAGTTCTTC. Looking up the rest from reference TRBV7-3 and TRBJ2-1 gives the full variable domain: GAGVSQTPSNKVTEKGKYVELRCDPISGHTALYWYRQSLGQGPEFLIYFQGTGAADDSGLPNDRFFAVRPEGSVSTLKIQRTERGDSAVYLCASSLGSEGQFFGPGTRLTVL.

This chain uses TRBV9 with TRBJ1-4; TRBD1 agrees at 9 bases. The CDR3 length is 15 residues. CDR1 and CDR2 (germline): SGDLS, YYNGEE. V lost 3 bases, J lost 8 bases, and 8 bases stayed unmatched. The CDR3 spells CASSAQGQGNEKLFF. CDR3 DNA: TGTGCCAGCAGCGCACAGGGACAGGGAAACGAAAAACTGTTTTTT.

The chain is built from TRBV10-3 and TRBJ2-1, with 9 bases aligning to TRBD2. Per germline, CDR1 ENHRY and CDR2 SYGVKD. J gave up 3 bases and V 4 bases, and 7 bases lay outside the gene matches. CDR3 length: 16 residues. The CDR3 reads CAISGGTSPIYNEQFF. The CDR3 bases are TGTGCCATCAGTGGGGGGACTAGCCCAATCTACAATGAGCAGTTCTTC.

This clone was seen a few times. The V call is TRBV27, the J call TRBJ1-6; D remains ambiguous. The germline CDR1 and CDR2 sequences are MNHEY and SMNVEV (reference sequence). CDR3 length equals 12 residues. Trimming removed 5 bases from V and 5 bases from J, with 4 bases in between. DNA for the CDR3: TGTGCCAGCAGTCCTCATAATTCACCCCTCCACTTT. Translation: CASSPHNSPLHF.

The CDR3 DNA sequence: TGTGCCACCAGCAGAGTGGGACTAGCGGGGAGCACAGATACGCAGTATTTT. As protein: CATSRVGLAGSTDTQYF. The rearrangement joins TRBV15 to TRBJ2-3; 13 bases align to TRBD2. V lost 1 base and J lost 0; bases outside the gene matches: 1. Germline loops: CDR1 LNHNV, CDR2 YYDKDF (reference sequence). This CDR3 has 17 amino acids.

The V gene is TRBV30, the J gene TRBJ2-7; tentative D call: TRBD2 (6 bases). This CDR3 has 14 amino acids. The V gene's germline CDR1 is GTSNPN and CDR2 SVGIG (reference sequence). Trimming removed 2 bases from V and 1 base from J, with 12 bases in between. Here the CDR3 reads CAWSKIGGSYEQYF. As DNA, the CDR3 is TGTGCCTGGAGTAAGATTGGAGGGTCCTACGAGCAGTACTTC.